The present T cell receptor (beta chain) was sequenced within a study of siplizumab effects on memory and regulatory T cells. A remark on this clone: Its specificity is unknown.

Clones were read by immunoSEQ multiplex PCR, and TCRdb kept only the in-frame ones, dropping some. The data hold 70,000 or so clones, with less than 95% observed a single time. V shed 3 bases and J shed 0 bases, with 18 bases lying between them. The germline V gene encodes CDR1 SEHNR and CDR2 FQNEAQ (reference sequence). This CDR3 is built from 17 residues. Study results and caveats: Memory cells seemed less diverse than naive T cells, which also seemed major contributors to the alloresponse. With siplizumab, Treg-derived clones averaged about 69% of mappable alloreactive CD4+ clones, versus 25% to 30% in controls. The suppressive capacity of proliferating Tregs from siplizumab cultures remained unconfirmed.

The chain carries TRBV7-9 and TRBJ2-7; TRBD1 is a possible D gene (6 bases). The sequence derives from a human donor in good health. Material for sequencing was CD8+ T cells sorted from blood. CDR3 amino acids: CASSFQFPGHPSYEQYF. CDR3 sequence (DNA): TGTGCCAGCAGCTTCCAATTCCCGGGACACCCCTCCTACGAGCAGTACTTC. The variable domain in full, completed from reference TRBV7-9 and TRBJ2-7, reads DTGVSQNPRHKITKRGQNVTFRCDPISEHNRLYWYRQTLGQGPEFLTYFQNEAQLEKSRLLSDRFSAERPKGSFSTLEIQRTEQGDSAMYLCASSFQFPGHPSYEQYFGPGTRLTVT.